This T cell receptor (beta chain) was obtained from a study of cytomegalovirus exposure and HLA in healthy donors. Across the study: A data release that came early held 80 million or so unique TCRs from HLA-typed donors.

In the case of this clone: Its antigen is not identified. Other DNA sequences in this specimen translate into the identical CDR3.

The germline V gene encodes CDR1 SGHRS and CDR2 YFSETQ. This CDR3 is built from 15 residues. V was clipped by 4 bases and J by 5 bases; unmatched bases: 8. 13 Jbeta primers and 60 Vbeta primers were used for the PCR. Using immunoSEQ multiplex PCR, the repertoire was profiled, and TCRdb retains in-frame clones only, with some absent. The sample lists fewer than 200,000 clones; around 79% were seen once. Study-wide findings and caveats: The majority of CMV-associated TCR beta chains were reported as apparently HLA-restricted in a later analysis.

Sequencing input: PBMCs. The chain is built from TRBV5-1 and TRBJ2-5; 10 bases are a match to TRBD2. This clonotype originated in a woman in her 50s in good health and CMV-seronegative. In nucleotides, the CDR3 is TGCGCCAGCAGCCTCGCCGGGACTAGCGAGGAGACCCAGTACTTC. Residues: CASSLAGTSEETQYF.